This T cell receptor (beta chain) was sequenced in a study of identifying expanded T cells in peripheral blood (dated by TCRdb to 2018 to 2020). Study-level background: Technical replicates were generated by sequencing separate aliquots of the same genomic DNA pool, with four replicates compared pairwise.

Broad study findings and their caveats: The authors expected that over much longer intervals, such as months to years, biological variance in healthy repertoires might increase even further. Between technical replicates the binomial model flagged about 1.2 differentially abundant clones, whereas over about 2 weeks the binomial model flagged about 16.4 and over approximately four weeks about 19. Variance in clone template counts between approximately 2-week samples significantly increased with total template count across all healthy donors. Across all healthy-donor time intervals, the beta-binomial model significantly cut both the number of clones called differentially abundant and the false-positive rate.

No immune events such as infections were documented for the healthy donors during the collection period. To calibrate time-dependent variance in a beta-binomial model of T-cell clone differential abundance, blood repertoires from healthy donors were used as a training cohort. The training cohort was composed of approximately 10 healthy donors, 3 female and 7 male. The donors were between roughly 29 and 65 years old, with an average age of 43 years. Whole blood from each healthy donor was obtained from a commercial supplier and was collected at three time points two to three weeks apart. For immunosequencing, genomic DNA was extracted from whole blood that had not been sorted. The CDR3 contains 13 residues, cysteine and phenylalanine counted. Of all the DNA, just the CDR3 is kept, 39 bases in frame from base 1. The trim is 7 bases for V and 0 bases for J, with a gap of 10 bases between the germline ends. The germline V gene supplies CDR1 SNHLY and CDR2 FYNNEI.

A note on this clone: The target of this receptor is not known. Base qualities are missing; no much larger clone stands one base away.

TCRbeta CDR3 regions were profiled with the immunoSEQ Assay using bias-controlled multiplex PCR amplification of genomic DNA. In the source study's methods: The absolute abundance of each unique TCRbeta CDR3 region was quantified after sequences were collapsed and filtered. Two models were used to test differential abundance: a binomial model (Fisher-equivalent) and a beta-binomial model that adds time-dependent variance fitted from healthy donors. Clones with fewer than 5 combined templates were excluded, and clones with Benjamini-Hochberg FDR below 0.01 were called differentially abundant. Beta-binomial variance was modeled as a function of total template count across the two samples using the form v = (b*log(k)+a)^2. Imported from immuneACCESS, the table was reduced by TCRdb to in-frame sequences with V and J called. These copies leave out some clones; in studies compared against another copy, an unresolved V gene accounts for under half, and the cause of the remainder is not known. V and J calls and clone size come straight from that table; D and trimming were deduced from the DNA. This sample is represented by over 85,000 clones; approximately 81% of them were singletons. The ten largest account for around 4% of the sample.

Rearrangement joined TRBV2 to TRBJ2-7, with a tentative D gene TRBD2 over 6 matching bases. The sample was blood. The receptor was isolated from a person between 18 and 70 years old in good health. The CDR3 protein: CASNGGISYEQYF. The DNA sequence is as follows: TGTGCCAGCAATGGAGGGATCTCCTACGAGCAGTACTTC.